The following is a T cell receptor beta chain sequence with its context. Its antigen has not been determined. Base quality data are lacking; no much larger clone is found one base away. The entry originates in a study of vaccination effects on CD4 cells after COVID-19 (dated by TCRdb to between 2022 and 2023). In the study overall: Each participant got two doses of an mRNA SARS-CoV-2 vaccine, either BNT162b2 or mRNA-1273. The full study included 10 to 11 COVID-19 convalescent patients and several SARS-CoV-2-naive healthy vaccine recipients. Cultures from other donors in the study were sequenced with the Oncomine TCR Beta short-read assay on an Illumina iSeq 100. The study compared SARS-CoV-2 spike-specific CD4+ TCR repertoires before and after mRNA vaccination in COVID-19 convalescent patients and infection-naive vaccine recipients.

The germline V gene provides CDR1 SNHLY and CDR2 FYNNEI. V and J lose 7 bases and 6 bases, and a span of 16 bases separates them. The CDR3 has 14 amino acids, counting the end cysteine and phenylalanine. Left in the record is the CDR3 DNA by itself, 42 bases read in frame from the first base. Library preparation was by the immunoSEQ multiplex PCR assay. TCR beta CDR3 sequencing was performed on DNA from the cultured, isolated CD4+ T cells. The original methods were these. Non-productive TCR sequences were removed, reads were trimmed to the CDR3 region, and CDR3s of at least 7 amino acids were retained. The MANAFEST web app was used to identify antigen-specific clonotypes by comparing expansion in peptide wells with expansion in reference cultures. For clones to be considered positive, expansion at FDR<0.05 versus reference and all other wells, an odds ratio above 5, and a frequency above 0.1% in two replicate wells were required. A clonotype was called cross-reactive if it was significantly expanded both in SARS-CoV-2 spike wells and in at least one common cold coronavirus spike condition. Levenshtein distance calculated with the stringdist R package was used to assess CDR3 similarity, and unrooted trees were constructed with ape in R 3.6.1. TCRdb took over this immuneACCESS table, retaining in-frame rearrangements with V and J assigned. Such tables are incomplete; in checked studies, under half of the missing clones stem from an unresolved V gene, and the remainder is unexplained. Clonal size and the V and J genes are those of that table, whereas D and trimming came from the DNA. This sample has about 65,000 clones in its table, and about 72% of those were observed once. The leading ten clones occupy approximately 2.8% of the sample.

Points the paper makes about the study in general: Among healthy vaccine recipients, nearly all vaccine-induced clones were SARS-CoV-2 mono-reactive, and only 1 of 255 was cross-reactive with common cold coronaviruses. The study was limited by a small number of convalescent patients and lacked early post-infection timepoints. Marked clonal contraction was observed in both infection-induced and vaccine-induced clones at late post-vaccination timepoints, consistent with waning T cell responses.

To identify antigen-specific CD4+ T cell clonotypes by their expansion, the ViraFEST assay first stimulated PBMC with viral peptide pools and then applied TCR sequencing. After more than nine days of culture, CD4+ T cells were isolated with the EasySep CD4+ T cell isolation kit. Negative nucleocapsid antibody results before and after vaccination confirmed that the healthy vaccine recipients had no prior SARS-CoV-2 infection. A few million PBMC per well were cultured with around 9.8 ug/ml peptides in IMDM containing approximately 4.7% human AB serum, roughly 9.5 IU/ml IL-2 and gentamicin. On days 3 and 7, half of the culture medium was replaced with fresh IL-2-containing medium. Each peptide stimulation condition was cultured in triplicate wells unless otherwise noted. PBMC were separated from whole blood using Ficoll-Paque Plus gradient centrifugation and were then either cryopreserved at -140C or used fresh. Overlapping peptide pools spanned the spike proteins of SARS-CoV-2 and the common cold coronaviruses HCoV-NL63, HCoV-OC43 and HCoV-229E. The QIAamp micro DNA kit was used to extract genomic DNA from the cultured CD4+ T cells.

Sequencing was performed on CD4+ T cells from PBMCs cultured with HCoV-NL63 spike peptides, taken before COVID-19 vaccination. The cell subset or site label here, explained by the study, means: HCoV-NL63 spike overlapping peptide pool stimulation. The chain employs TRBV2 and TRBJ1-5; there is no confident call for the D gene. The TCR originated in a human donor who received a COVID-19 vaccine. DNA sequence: TGTGCCAGCACCAGACGCGCAGCTGGTCAGCCCCAGCATTTT. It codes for CASTRRAAGQPQHF.